This TCR beta chain was identified during a study of cytomegalovirus exposure and HLA in healthy donors. Study results and caveats: A later analysis showed that HLA-associated TCR beta chains had undergone more clonal expansion than equally common others. The listing of roughly 160 TCR beta chains classed them as cytomegalovirus-associated. Most TCR beta V segments were productive about 90% or about 30% of the time in an earlier analysis.

This clone has just one count. Its antigen remains unknown. The PCR had 60 Vbeta and 13 Jbeta primers. Clones were read by immunoSEQ multiplex PCR, and TCRdb kept only the in-frame ones, dropping some. The sample includes under 120,000 clones, less than 80% of them seen just once. The CDR3 contains 16 residues. V shed 5 bases and J 4 bases; nucleotides not matched to a gene: 14. The germline gives CDR1 SQVTM, CDR2 ANQGSEA. The sequenced material came from PBMCs. The chain uses TRBV29-1 and TRBJ1-5; 7 bases align to TRBD1. This sequence was found in a woman between 35 and 50 years old in good health and CMV-seronegative. CDR3 sequence reads: CSVNPAEDRRNQPQHF. CDR3 nucleotides: TGCAGCGTTAACCCTGCTGAGGACAGGAGAAATCAGCCCCAGCATTTT.